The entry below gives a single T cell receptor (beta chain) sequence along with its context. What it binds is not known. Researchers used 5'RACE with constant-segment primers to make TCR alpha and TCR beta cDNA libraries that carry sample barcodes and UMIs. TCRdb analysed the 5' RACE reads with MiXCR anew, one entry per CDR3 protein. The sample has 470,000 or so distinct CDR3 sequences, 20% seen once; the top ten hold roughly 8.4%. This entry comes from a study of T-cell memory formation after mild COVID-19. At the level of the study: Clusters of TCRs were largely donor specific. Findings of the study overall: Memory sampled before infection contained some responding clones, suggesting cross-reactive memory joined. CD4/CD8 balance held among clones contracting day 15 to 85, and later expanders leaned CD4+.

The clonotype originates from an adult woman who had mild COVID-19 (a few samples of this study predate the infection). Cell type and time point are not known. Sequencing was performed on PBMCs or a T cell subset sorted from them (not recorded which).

DNA for the CDR3: TGTGCCCCCCCGAGTATCGGGACACGGAGGGACATTGGCTACACCTTC. It is translated as CAPPSIGTRRDIGYTF. The chain couples TRBV25-1 to TRBJ1-2; D may be TRBD1 (6 bases). Deletions cut 11 bases from V and 7 bases from J, with 29 bases between. The CDR3 spans 16 residues. Germline lookup yields CDR1 MGHDK and CDR2 SYGVNS.